The rows below give T cell receptor beta chains drawn from one sample of a study of CD8 T cells in ankylosing spondylitis. TCRdb recomputed calls from the 5' RACE reads with MiXCR, one row per CDR3 protein. Of about 36,000 distinct CDR3 sequences in the sample, about an eighth were seen once. The sample taken for sequencing was synovial fluid, either unsorted or a sorted T cell fraction (not recorded which). The receptor set was obtained from a male donor with ankylosing spondylitis. Each CDR3 is given with its conserved first and last residue. The D gene is left open where the match is weak. Rows give clone size only sometimes, using once, few, many, or a class for an expanded clone.

clone size,V gene,J gene,D gene,CDR3 DNA,CDR3 protein
few,TRBV15,TRBJ2-1,NA,TGTGCCAGAGTAGCAGGGTCCTACAATGAGCAGTTCTTC,CARVAGSYNEQFF
few,TRBV7-2,TRBJ2-4,NA,TGTGCCAGCACCCTCTCTCGGATGGAAAACATTCAGTACTTC,CASTLSRMENIQYF
NA,TRBV7-4,TRBJ2-3,NA,TGTGCCAGCAGCCTGGGACCGACAGATACGCAGTATTTT,CASSLGPTDTQYF
once,TRBV2,TRBJ2-3,TRBD1,TGTGCCAGCAGTCGTGGACAGGGGAAGGCATTTGGAACAGATACGCAGTATTTT,CASSRGQGKAFGTDTQYF
few,TRBV2,TRBJ1-2,TRBD1,TGTGCCAGCAGGGAGGGGACAGGGAACAACTATGGCTACACCTTC,CASREGTGNNYGYTF
NA,TRBV20-1,TRBJ2-3,TRBD2,TGCAGTGCTCGTAGCGGGAGCGCAGATACGCAGTATTTT,CSARSGSADTQYF
NA,TRBV12-3/TRBV12-4,TRBJ2-7,NA,TGTGCCAGCAGTTTTGTCCAGGGCGGCGAGCAGTACTTC,CASSFVQGGEQYF
NA,TRBV6-1,TRBJ2-2,TRBD1,TGTGCCAGCACCGCCGGGACAGGGGGCAACACCGGGGAGCTGTTTTTT,CASTAGTGGNTGELFF
many,TRBV12-3/TRBV12-4,TRBJ1-5,TRBD1,TGTGCCAGCAGCTCCCTCGACAGGGACCAGCATTTT,CASSSLDRDQHF
few,TRBV11-2,TRBJ2-7,TRBD2,TGTGCCAGCAGCGTAGAGCGGGATTACTACGAGCAGTACTTC,CASSVERDYYEQYF
few,TRBV27,TRBJ2-3,TRBD1,TGTGCCAGCAGTACGACAGGGCTGGCAGATACGCAGTATTTT,CASSTTGLADTQYF
many,TRBV4-3,TRBJ2-1,NA,TGCGCCAGCAGCCAATCGGAAAACGGCGTTGTCATGAATGAGCAGTTCTTC,CASSQSENGVVMNEQFF
NA,TRBV28,TRBJ1-6,NA,TGTGCCAGCACGAGGGGTGTGAGCTCACCCCTCCACTTT,CASTRGVSSPLHF
few,TRBV6-5,TRBJ2-7,TRBD1,TGTGCCAGCAGTTATCGGGACAGCATCTACGAGCAGTACTTC,CASSYRDSIYEQYF
once,TRBV20-1,TRBJ1-4,NA,TGCAGTGCTAGAGATTTGGTCGGCGCCCTGGAGGGAAAACTGTTTTTT,CSARDLVGALEGKLFF